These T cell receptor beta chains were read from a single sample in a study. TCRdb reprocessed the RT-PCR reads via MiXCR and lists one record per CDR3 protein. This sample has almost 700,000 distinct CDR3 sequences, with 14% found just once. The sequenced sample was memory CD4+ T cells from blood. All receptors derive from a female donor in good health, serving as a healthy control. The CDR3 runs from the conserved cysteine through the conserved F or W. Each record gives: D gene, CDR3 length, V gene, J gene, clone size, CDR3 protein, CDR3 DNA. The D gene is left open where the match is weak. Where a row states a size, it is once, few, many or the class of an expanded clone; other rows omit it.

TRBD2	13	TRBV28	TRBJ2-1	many	CATKRDSYNEQFF	TGTGCCACCAAGCGGGATTCCTACAATGAGCAGTTCTTC
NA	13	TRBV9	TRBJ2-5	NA	CASSAQPAKTQYF	TGTGCCAGCAGCGCTCAACCCGCGAAGACCCAGTACTTC
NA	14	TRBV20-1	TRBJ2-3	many	CSANPAGGTDTQYF	TGCAGTGCTAACCCGGCGGGTGGCACAGATACGCAGTATTTT
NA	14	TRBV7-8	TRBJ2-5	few	CASSLALLGETQYF	TGTGCCAGCAGCTTAGCCCTATTAGGGGAGACCCAGTACTTC
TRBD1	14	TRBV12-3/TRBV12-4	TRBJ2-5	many	CASSITGGRETQYF	TGTGCCAGCAGCATAACAGGGGGCAGGGAGACCCAGTACTTC
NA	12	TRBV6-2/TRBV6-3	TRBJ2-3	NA	CATTGNPDTQYF	TGTGCCACAACAGGGAATCCAGATACGCAGTATTTT
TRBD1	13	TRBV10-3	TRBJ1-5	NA	CAIRDRDGQPQHF	TGTGCCATCAGAGACAGGGACGGACAGCCCCAGCATTTT
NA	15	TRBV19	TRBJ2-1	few	CASSLITLTGHEQFF	TGTGCCAGTTCTCTCATTACCCTCACCGGGCATGAGCAGTTCTTC
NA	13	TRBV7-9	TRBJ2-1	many	CASSPSSRNEQFF	TGTGCCAGCAGCCCGAGCTCGCGGAATGAGCAGTTCTTC
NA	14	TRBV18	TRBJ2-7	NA	CASSTTRGDYEQYF	TGTGCCAGCTCAACTACTAGGGGAGATTACGAGCAGTACTTC
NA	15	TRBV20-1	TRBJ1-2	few	CSARDYTLLNYGYTF	TGCAGTGCTAGAGATTACACCCTCTTAAACTATGGCTACACCTTC
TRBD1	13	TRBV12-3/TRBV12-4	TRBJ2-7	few	CASSGTVGYEQYF	TGTGCCAGCAGCGGGACAGTAGGCTACGAGCAGTACTTC
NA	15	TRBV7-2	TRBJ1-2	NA	CASSLGRGAQGGYTF	TGTGCCAGCAGCTTAGGTCGGGGGGCGCAAGGCGGCTACACCTTC
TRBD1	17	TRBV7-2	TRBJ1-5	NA	CASSLVSSGGGNQPQHF	TGTGCCAGCAGCTTAGTGTCGTCAGGGGGGGGCAATCAGCCCCAGCATTTT
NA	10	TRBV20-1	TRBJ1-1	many	CSVYSTEAFF	TGCAGTGTATACAGCACTGAAGCTTTCTTT
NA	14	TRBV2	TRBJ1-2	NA	CASKQGTEGYGYTF	TGTGCCAGCAAGCAAGGGACGGAGGGGTATGGCTACACCTTC
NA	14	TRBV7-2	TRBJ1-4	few	CASSSASTNEKLFF	TGTGCCAGCAGCTCGGCTTCAACTAATGAAAAACTGTTTTTT
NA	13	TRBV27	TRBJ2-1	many	CASTRGNRNEQFF	TGTGCCAGCACCCGGGGGAATAGGAATGAGCAGTTCTTC